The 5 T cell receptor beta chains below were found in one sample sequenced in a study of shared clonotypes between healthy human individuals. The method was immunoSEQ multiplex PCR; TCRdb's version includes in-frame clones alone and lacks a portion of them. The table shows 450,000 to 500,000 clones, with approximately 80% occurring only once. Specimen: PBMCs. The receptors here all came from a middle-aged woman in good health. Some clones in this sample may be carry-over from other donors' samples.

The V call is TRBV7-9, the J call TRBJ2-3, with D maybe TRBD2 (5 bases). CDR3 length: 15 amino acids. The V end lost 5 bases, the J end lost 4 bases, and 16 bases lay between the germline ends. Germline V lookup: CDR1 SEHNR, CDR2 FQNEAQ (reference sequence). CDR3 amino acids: CASSPRWEPADTQYF. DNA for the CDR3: TGTGCCAGCAGCCCCAGGTGGGAGCCTGCAGATACGCAGTATTTT.

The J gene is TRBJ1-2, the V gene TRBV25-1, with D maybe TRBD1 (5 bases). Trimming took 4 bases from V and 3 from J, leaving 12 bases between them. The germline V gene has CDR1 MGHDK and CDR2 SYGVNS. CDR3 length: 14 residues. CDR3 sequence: CASSVLGDHYGYTF. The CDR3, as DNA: TGTGCCAGCAGTGTCTTAGGGGATCACTATGGCTACACCTTC.

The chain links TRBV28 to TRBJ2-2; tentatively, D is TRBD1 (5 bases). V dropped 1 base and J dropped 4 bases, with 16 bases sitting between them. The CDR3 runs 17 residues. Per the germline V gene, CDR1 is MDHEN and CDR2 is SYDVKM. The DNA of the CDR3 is TGTGCCAGCAGTTTATATTCCGGACACCTTATCACCGGGGAGCTGTTTTTT. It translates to CASSLYSGHLITGELFF.

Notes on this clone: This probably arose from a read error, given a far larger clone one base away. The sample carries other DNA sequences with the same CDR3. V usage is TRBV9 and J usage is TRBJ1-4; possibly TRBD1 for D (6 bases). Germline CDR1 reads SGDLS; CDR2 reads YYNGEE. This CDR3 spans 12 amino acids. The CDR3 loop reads CASSRGGEKLFF. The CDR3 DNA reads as TGCGCCAGCAGCCGAGGGGGGGAAAAACTGTTTTTT.

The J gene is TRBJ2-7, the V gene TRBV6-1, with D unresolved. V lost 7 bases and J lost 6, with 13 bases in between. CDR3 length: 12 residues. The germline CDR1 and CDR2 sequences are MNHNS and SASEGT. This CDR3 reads CASTPSRLEQYF. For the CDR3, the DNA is TGTGCCAGCACTCCGTCCCGACTCGAGCAGTACTTC.